These 21 T cell receptor beta chains were all obtained from the same sample, sequenced in a study of cytomegalovirus exposure and HLA in healthy donors. PCR employed 60 Vbeta and 13 Jbeta primers. The table came from immunoSEQ multiplex PCR; TCRdb's copy has only in-frame clones and leaves some out. Its clone listing holds approximately 93,000 clones. The source material was PBMCs. The source is a woman in her 30s in good health and CMV-seronegative.

The gene calls are TRBV5-8 and TRBJ1-1; D uncertain. CDR3 length: 14 amino acids. Germline loops: CDR1 SGHTS, CDR2 YDEGEE. The V end lost 2 bases, the J end lost 4 bases, and 12 bases lay between the germline ends. CDR3 sequence: CASSFRHDGTEAFF. DNA for the CDR3: TGTGCCAGCAGCTTTAGACATGACGGCACTGAAGCTTTCTTT.

CDR3 region: CASSSRTGLGNEQFF. CDR3 DNA sequence: TGTGCCAGCAGTTCGAGGACAGGGTTAGGAAATGAGCAGTTCTTC. The chain uses TRBV27 and TRBJ2-1, with 8 bases identical to TRBD1. CDR1 and CDR2 from the germline V gene are MNHEY and SMNVEV (reference sequence). Losses at the gene ends were 4 bases for V and 7 bases for J; bases not matched to a gene: 9. This CDR3 is 15 amino acids long.

The chain combines TRBV28 with TRBJ2-1; the match to TRBD2 covers 9 bases. This CDR3 is built from 16 residues. In germline, CDR1 is MDHEN, CDR2 SYDVKM. V was clipped by 4 bases and J by 7 bases; unmatched bases: 11. The CDR3 reads CASSSLAGARNNEQFF. CDR3 bases: TGTGCCAGCAGTTCCTTAGCGGGAGCGCGTAATAATGAGCAGTTCTTC.

This chain joins TRBV28 and TRBJ2-2, with 9 nucleotides matching TRBD1. The CDR3 extends over 15 amino acids. Losses at the gene ends were 6 bases for V and 4 bases for J; bases not matched to a gene: 6. The V gene's germline CDR1 is MDHEN and CDR2 SYDVKM. CDR3 sequence: CASSSRQGGTGELFF. CDR3 nucleotides: TGTGCCAGCAGCTCGAGACAGGGGGGCACCGGGGAGCTGTTTTTT.

The V gene is TRBV6-1, the J gene TRBJ1-1; D gene ambiguous. Germline loops: CDR1 MNHNS, CDR2 SASEGT. Trimming cost V 7 bases and J 1 base, with 10 bases left between them. This CDR3 is built from 13 residues. This chain's CDR3 is CASTRVGNTEAFF. For the CDR3, the DNA is TGTGCCAGCACTCGGGTGGGGAACACTGAAGCTTTCTTT.

The rearrangement uses TRBV27 and TRBJ1-1; tentative D call: TRBD1 (5 bases). There are 14 residues in the CDR3. CDR1 MNHEY and CDR2 SMNVEV come from the germline V gene (reference sequence). The V gene lost 2 bases and the J gene lost 2 bases, with 9 bases spanning the gap. CDR3 loop: CASSLDRRNTEAFF. CDR3 nucleotide sequence: TGTGCCAGCAGTTTAGACAGACGCAACACTGAAGCTTTCTTT.

The chain is built from TRBV29-1 and TRBJ2-1, with D unclear. V lost 4 bases and J 0 bases, leaving 10 bases between the germline ends. CDR3 length: 14 residues. Germline lookup yields CDR1 SQVTM and CDR2 ANQGSEA. CDR3 nucleotide sequence: TGCAGCGTTGTCTCACTCGGCTCCTACAATGAGCAGTTCTTC. Translation: CSVVSLGSYNEQFF.

This sequence joins TRBV11-2 and TRBJ2-7, with TRBD2 matching over 8 bases. This CDR3 comprises 15 residues. V lost 5 bases, J lost 2 bases, and 8 bases stayed unmatched. Germline V gene data show CDR1 as SGHAT and CDR2 as FQNNGV. CDR3 loop: CASSLSGTETYEQYF. CDR3 coding DNA: TGTGCCAGCAGCCTTAGCGGGACTGAGACCTACGAGCAGTACTTC.

CDR3 sequence: CAISEFRLAGAYEQYF. The CDR3 DNA follows: TGTGCCATCAGTGAGTTTCGACTAGCGGGAGCCTACGAGCAGTACTTC. This chain joins TRBV10-3 and TRBJ2-7, with 12 nucleotides matching TRBD2. CDR3 length equals 16 residues. V shed 1 base and J 2 bases; nucleotides not matched to a gene: 3. Per the germline V gene, CDR1 is ENHRY and CDR2 is SYGVKD.

The chain joins TRBV6-1 to TRBJ1-5, with D perhaps TRBD1 (6 bases). The V gene's germline CDR1 is MNHNS and CDR2 SASEGT. The CDR3 is 14 amino acids. V was shortened by 5 bases and J by 5 bases, with 13 bases between the two germline ends. CDR3 sequence: CASSYGGADQPQHF. The CDR3 DNA is TGTGCCAGCAGTTATGGGGGGGCAGATCAGCCCCAGCATTTT.

The chain has TRBV11-2 and TRBJ2-5, with D perhaps TRBD1 (6 bases). V was clipped by 1 base and J by 0 bases, with 12 bases between them. Germline V gene sequence: CDR1 SGHAT, CDR2 FQNNGV. CDR3 length: 16 amino acids. The CDR3 DNA follows: TGTGCCAGCAGCTTAGGGTATGACAGGTACCAAGAGACCCAGTACTTC. Translation: CASSLGYDRYQETQYF.

J is TRBJ2-7 and V is TRBV4-1; D perhaps matches TRBD1 (6 bases). The V end was cut by 4 bases, the J end by 3 bases, with 13 bases between. CDR3 size: 14 residues. The germline gives CDR1 MGHRA, CDR2 YSYEKL. CDR3 coding DNA: TGCGCCAGCAGCCGGCGGACAGCCCTCTACGAGCAGTACTTC. The encoded protein is CASSRRTALYEQYF.

V gene TRBV7-9 combines with J gene TRBJ2-7; D perhaps matches TRBD1 (5 bases). Trimming cost V 1 base and J 6 bases, with 16 bases left between them. The length of the CDR3 is 15 residues. Germline V gives CDR1 SEHNR, CDR2 FQNEAQ (reference sequence). The DNA of the CDR3 is TGTGCCAGCAGCTTAGTCCTCGGAAGGGGAACCGAGCAGTACTTC. This gives the protein CASSLVLGRGTEQYF.

The V and J genes are TRBV4-1 and TRBJ2-2, with 11 bases aligning to TRBD2. The germline CDR1 and CDR2 sequences are MGHRA and YSYEKL. V lost 2 bases to trimming and J lost 4 bases; unmatched junction nucleotides: 3. This CDR3 is built from 16 residues. As DNA, the CDR3 is TGCGCCAGCAGCCAACCTAGCGGGAGGCCCACCGGGGAGCTGTTTTTT. Protein product: CASSQPSGRPTGELFF.

The V and J genes are TRBV27 and TRBJ2-1; D is unresolved. Trimming cost V 5 bases and J 4 bases, with 6 bases left between them. Germline CDR1 and CDR2: MNHEY and SMNVEV (reference sequence). The CDR3 runs to 12 residues. The chain's CDR3 is CASSSPYNEQFF. DNA for the CDR3: TGTGCCAGCAGTAGCCCGTACAATGAGCAGTTCTTC.

This chain links TRBV18 with TRBJ1-1, with 9 positions matching TRBD1. Per germline, CDR1 KGHSH and CDR2 LQKENI. The V gene end was trimmed by 3 bases and the J gene end by 5 bases; junction bases not matched to a gene: 10. This CDR3 spans 16 amino acids. The CDR3 coding sequence is TGTGCCAGCTCACCGATCCGGGACAGGGAAAGGACTGAAGCTTTCTTT. Protein: CASSPIRDRERTEAFF.

V and J are TRBV16 and TRBJ1-1; maybe TRBD1 (5 bases). This CDR3 has 14 residues. Trimming removed 2 bases at V and 0 bases at J, with 7 bases between. Germline CDR1 reads KGHSY; CDR2 reads FQNENV. CDR3 sequence reads: CASSQDRMNTEAFF. In nucleotides, the CDR3 is TGTGCCAGCAGCCAAGACAGAATGAACACTGAAGCTTTCTTT.

The gene calls are TRBV5-1 and TRBJ2-5; 10 bases are a match to TRBD2. Germline V gene data show CDR1 as SGHRS and CDR2 as YFSETQ. J was trimmed by 4 bases and V by 0 bases; bases with no gene match: 6. This CDR3 comprises 16 residues. CDR3 sequence: CASSLEASGSGETQYF. CDR3 nucleotides: TGCGCCAGCAGCTTGGAGGCTAGCGGGAGTGGAGAGACCCAGTACTTC.

The rearrangement links TRBV7-2 to TRBJ2-7; D possibly corresponds to TRBD2 (6 bases). Trimming took 2 bases from V and 3 from J, leaving 11 bases between them. Germline V lookup: CDR1 SGHTA, CDR2 FQGNSA. The CDR3 length is 14 residues. CDR3 protein: CASSLSGLIYEQYF. The DNA of the CDR3 is TGTGCCAGCAGCTTAAGCGGGCTGATCTACGAGCAGTACTTC.

V and J are TRBV2 and TRBJ2-5; the match to TRBD2 covers 14 bases. The CDR3 spans 17 residues. The J segment lost 3 bases and the V segment lost 7 bases, leaving 10 bases of the junction unmatched. Germline lookup yields CDR1 SNHLY and CDR2 FYNNEI. CDR3: CASIPSPGLAGEETQYF. The CDR3 nucleotides read TGTGCCAGCATCCCCTCCCCGGGACTAGCGGGGGAAGAGACCCAGTACTTC.

The chain couples TRBV25-1 to TRBJ1-1; 7 bases are a match to TRBD1. This CDR3 is 13 amino acids long. In germline, CDR1 is MGHDK, CDR2 SYGVNS. After removal of 5 bases from V and 4 bases from J, the junction contained 4 bases not matched to a gene. The CDR3 loop is CASSIPGGTEAFF. The CDR3 DNA follows: TGTGCCAGCAGTATACCAGGGGGCACTGAAGCTTTCTTT.